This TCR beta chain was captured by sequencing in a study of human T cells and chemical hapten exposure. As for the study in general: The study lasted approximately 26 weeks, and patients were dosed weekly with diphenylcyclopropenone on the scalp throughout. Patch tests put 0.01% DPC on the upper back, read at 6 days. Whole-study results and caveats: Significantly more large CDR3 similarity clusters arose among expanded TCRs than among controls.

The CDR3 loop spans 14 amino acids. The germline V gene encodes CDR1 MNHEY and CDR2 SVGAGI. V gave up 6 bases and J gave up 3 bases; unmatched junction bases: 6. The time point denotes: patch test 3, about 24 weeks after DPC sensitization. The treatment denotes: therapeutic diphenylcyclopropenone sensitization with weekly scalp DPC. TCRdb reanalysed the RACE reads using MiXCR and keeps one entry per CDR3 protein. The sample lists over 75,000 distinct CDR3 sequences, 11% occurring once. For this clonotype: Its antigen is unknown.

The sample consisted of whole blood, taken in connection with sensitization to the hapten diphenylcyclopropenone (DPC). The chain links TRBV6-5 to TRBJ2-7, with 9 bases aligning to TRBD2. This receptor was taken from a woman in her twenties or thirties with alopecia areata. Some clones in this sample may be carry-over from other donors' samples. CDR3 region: CASRQGLAVYEQYF. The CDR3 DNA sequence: TGTGCCAGCAGGCAGGGACTAGCAGTCTACGAGCAGTACTTC.